This T cell receptor (beta chain) was obtained from a study of OX40 agonist ivuxolimab in advanced cancers. V was shortened by 6 bases and J by 0 bases, with 14 bases between the two germline ends. Germline CDR1 MDHEN, CDR2 SYDVKM. The CDR3 has 16 residues. To note about this clone: Its specificity is not known.

Study-wide findings and caveats: Relative to CD4+, CD8+ T cells held more expanded clones on average. Some patients who did not respond also had low normalized T-cell clonal expansion. In the expanded peripheral T cells, antigen specificity was never determined. The CD4+ and CD8+ T cells in the blood had expanded clonally by week 6 at 0.1 to 3.0 mg/kg.

Sequencing was performed with immunoSEQ multiplex PCR; in TCRdb, only in-frame clones are kept and a portion is missing. The table records some 80,000 clones, over 85% of them present only once. Sequenced here: CD4+ or CD8+ T cells sorted from blood, sampled in a trial of the OX40 agonist ivuxolimab. The origin of this receptor is an adult with an advanced solid tumor such as melanoma, head and neck, liver or kidney cancer. V gene TRBV28 combines with J gene TRBJ2-2, with D possibly matching TRBD1 (5 bases). The CDR3 coding sequence is TGTGCCAGCAGCCCCGACAGTCGCACGAACACCGGGGAGCTGTTTTTT. This encodes CASSPDSRTNTGELFF.